A single sample gave rise to the 9 T cell receptor beta chains below, sequenced in a study of T cell changes during pregnancy in multiple sclerosis. TCRdb's table, derived via immunoSEQ multiplex PCR, lists solely in-frame clones and lacks some. The sample carries 55,000 to 65,000 clones, roughly nine tenths recorded once. Sequencing used peripheral blood, obtained in the first trimester of pregnancy. All receptors derive from a female donor in good health, enrolled as a control in a pregnancy study.

This rearrangement joins TRBV19 to TRBJ1-5, with D unresolved. Trimming removed 2 bases from V and 4 bases from J, with 12 bases in between. Germline-derived CDR1 and CDR2 are LNHDA and SQIVND (reference sequence). The CDR3 contains 15 residues. The CDR3 coding sequence is TGTGCCAGTAGTATAACTCCCTTAATAAATCAGCCCCAGCATTTT. Encoded protein: CASSITPLINQPQHF.

The chain couples TRBV5-6 to TRBJ1-2; TRBD1 is a possible D gene (5 bases). The V end lost 0 bases, the J end lost 4 bases, and 7 bases lay between the germline ends. This CDR3 has 13 residues. Per germline, CDR1 SGHDT and CDR2 YYEEEE. Here the CDR3 reads CASSLGQTYGYTF. CDR3 bases: TGTGCCAGCAGCTTGGGACAGACCTATGGCTACACCTTC.

The chain employs TRBV30 and TRBJ1-3, with D maybe TRBD1 (5 bases). V lost 5 bases and J 4 bases, leaving 15 bases between the germline ends. The germline gives CDR1 GTSNPN, CDR2 SVGIG (reference sequence). CDR3 size: 14 residues. CDR3 region: CAWEVRGSGNTIYF. The CDR3 DNA reads TGTGCCTGGGAGGTTAGGGGATCAGGAAACACCATATATTTT.

The chain has TRBV7-6 and TRBJ1-5; no firm D call. Germline lookup yields CDR1 SGHVS and CDR2 FNYEAQ. The CDR3 runs to 13 residues. Trimming stripped 4 bases from V and 1 base from J, with 5 bases between. The CDR3 loop reads CASSSRSNQPQHF. CDR3 nucleotide sequence: TGTGCCAGCAGCTCGAGAAGCAATCAGCCCCAGCATTTT.

The gene calls are TRBV9 and TRBJ2-1; tentative D call: TRBD2 (5 bases). CDR3 size: 15 residues. Germline assignment: CDR1 SGDLS and CDR2 YYNGEE. V was pared by 4 bases and J by 0 bases, with 11 bases between. The chain's CDR3 is CASSPSAVSYNEQFF. DNA of the CDR3: TGTGCCAGCAGCCCCTCAGCGGTCTCCTACAATGAGCAGTTCTTC.

The rearrangement links TRBV19 to TRBJ2-1; D unclear. In germline, CDR1 is LNHDA, CDR2 SQIVND (reference sequence). Deletions cut 8 bases from V and 4 bases from J, with 9 bases between. This CDR3 is built from 12 residues. The CDR3 DNA follows: TGTGCCAGTCAAGGCAGGTACAATGAGCAGTTCTTC. Encoded protein: CASQGRYNEQFF.

The chain carries TRBV13 and TRBJ2-5, with TRBD2 identical over 7 bases. Germline V gene lookup returns CDR1 PRHDT and CDR2 FYEKMQ (reference sequence). The CDR3 is 13 residues long. The ends lost 3 bases at V and 7 bases at J; junction bases unmatched: 5. CDR3: CASSFRASGTQYF. CDR3 sequence (DNA): TGTGCCAGCAGCTTCAGGGCTAGCGGGACCCAGTACTTC.

V is TRBV28 and J is TRBJ1-2; D ambiguous. V lost 5 bases and J 6 bases, leaving 13 bases between the germline ends. Germline V gene sequence: CDR1 MDHEN, CDR2 SYDVKM. This CDR3 contains 13 residues. DNA of the CDR3: TGTGCCAGCAGTCCCCCCTCCGGGAATGGCTACACCTTC. Translated, it gives CASSPPSGNGYTF.

The gene calls are TRBV19 and TRBJ1-1; 8 bases line up with TRBD1. The germline V gene encodes CDR1 LNHDA and CDR2 SQIVND (reference sequence). The ends lost 8 bases at V and 8 bases at J; junction bases unmatched: 1. The CDR3 length is 10 residues. For the CDR3, the DNA is TGTGCCAGTCAGGGGGCAGAAGCTTTCTTT. Translating gives CASQGAEAFF.